This T cell receptor beta chain was identified during a study of T cells after posttransplantation cyclophosphamide. Sequencing used immunoSEQ multiplex PCR; TCRdb keeps in-frame clones, though not all of them. Altogether 5,500 to 7,500 clones are present, 95% to 98% being singletons, with the ten largest covering around 0.81%. A remark on this clone: Its target is not known.

General observations from the study: Tissue-infiltrating T cells from skin or gut overlapped little with blood T cells. Donor-recipient repertoire similarity was low at 1-2 months, rising over year one.

Material for sequencing was memory CD4+ T cells sorted from PBMCs. The source of this sequence is a man in his forties in good health, CMV-negative, and a related stem cell transplant donor.

This CDR3 reads CASSMGWATDTQYF. Here the CDR3 DNA reads TGTGCCAGTAGTATGGGCTGGGCCACAGATACGCAGTATTTT. The chain uses TRBV19 and TRBJ2-3, with no clear D. V was trimmed by 3 bases and J by 2 bases, leaving 9 bases between them. This CDR3 is 14 amino acids long. The V gene's germline CDR1 is LNHDA and CDR2 SQIVND (reference sequence).